This T cell receptor beta chain was found in a study of blood T cell repertoires in COVID-19. Profiling relied on immunoSEQ multiplex PCR, and the TCRdb table lists in-frame clones only, not all of them. The sample carries roughly 290,000 clones, approximately 80% recorded once. The receptor comes from a woman aged 50 to 60 with active or convalescent COVID-19. Input material: peripheral blood.

CDR3 region: CASGLRSSGSFIQAYEQYF. As DNA, the CDR3 is TGTGCTAGTGGTTTGCGGAGTAGCGGGAGTTTTATACAGGCCTACGAGCAGTACTTC. The chain couples TRBV12-5 to TRBJ2-7, with 9 bases matching TRBD2. J lost 2 bases, V lost 2 bases, and 16 bases had no gene match. The germline V gene has CDR1 LGHNT and CDR2 FRNRAP. CDR3 length: 19 amino acids.